The clone carrying this T cell receptor (beta chain) was counted between two and nine times. The data derive from a study of PD-L1 blockade in urothelial cancer. Study in general: Of 28 to 35 patients, around 25 were males with bladder-origin urothelial cancer. At 3 weeks after treatment start (second dose) and again at 6 weeks, blood was analyzed. Reported median T cell count for blood samples was 120,000 to 150,000.

Enrolled patients showed locally advanced or metastatic urothelial carcinoma. Assay: immunoSEQ multiplex PCR; the TCRdb copy retains only in-frame clones and omits some. The sample has roughly 56,000 clones; roughly 80% are singletons. The material sequenced was PBMCs, taken around atezolizumab (anti-PD-L1) treatment. The receptor's source is a man aged 65-85 years with urothelial cancer.

CDR3 region: CASSDPGGLSNEKLFF. The DNA of the CDR3 is TGTGCCAGCAGTGATCCAGGGGGCCTCTCTAATGAAAAACTGTTTTTT. The chain joins TRBV6-1 to TRBJ1-4; 8 nucleotides line up with TRBD1. The J segment lost 3 bases and the V segment lost 3 bases, leaving 6 bases of the junction unmatched. Germline V gene lookup returns CDR1 MNHNS and CDR2 SASEGT. The CDR3 sequence is 16 residues long.